This T cell receptor (beta chain) originates from a study of beta chain features in type 1 diabetes. Turning to the study itself: Similarity in age, gender and cell yields was seen between patients and healthy donors. There were approximately 100,000,000 sorted cells examined across all samples. Whole-study results and caveats: For Type 1 diabetes patients, all four CD4+ subsets carried TCRB CDR3s that were moderately but significantly shorter. Sampled from patients, naive, central memory and Treg TCRB repertoires appeared more similar than those sampled from healthy donors.

CD4+ naive, central memory, regulatory and stem cell-like memory cells were sorted via CD45RO/CCR7/CD25/CD127/CD95/CD27. Remarks on this clone: What it recognizes is unknown.

The study reverse transcribed the entire isolated RNA, so it sequenced expressed TCRB transcripts. The repertoire was sequenced with immunoSEQ multiplex PCR; TCRdb's copy has only in-frame clones and lacks some. The sample includes around 340,000 clones, roughly a tenth of them seen just once. Germline V gene sequence: CDR1 SGHAT, CDR2 FQNNGV. After removal of 5 bases from V and 7 bases from J, the junction contained 7 bases not matched to a gene. This CDR3 is built from 15 residues. Material: central memory CD4+ T cells from blood. The sequence was collected from a young man with type 1 diabetes. The V and J genes are TRBV11-2 and TRBJ1-6, with 8 bases that match TRBD1. CDR3 in DNA: TGTGCCAGCAGCCTGATTCCAGGGGGCAATTCACCCCTCCACTTT. The encoded protein is CASSLIPGGNSPLHF.